These T cell receptor beta chains were read from a single sample in a study of blood T cell repertoires in COVID-19. Assay used: immunoSEQ multiplex PCR; TCRdb lists only in-frame clones, some missing. The repertoire holds over 150,000 clones, with about four fifths as singletons. The material sequenced was PBMCs or T cells enriched from blood (not recorded which). The receptors stem from a woman younger than 45 who had recovered from COVID-19. Each CDR3 is given with its conserved first and last residue. D genes are given only for firm matches. Part of the rows lack a size; the others show once, few, many or a class for expanded clones.

d_gene	v_gene	j_gene	abundance	CDR3nt	CDR3aa
-	TRBV12-5	TRBJ1-2	-	TGTGCTAGTGGTTTGTCAGGGTTTGATGGCTACACCTTC	CASGLSGFDGYTF
-	TRBV3-1/TRBV3-2	TRBJ1-2	once	TGTGCCAGCAGCCAACGGGGGGGATTGTCCTATGGCTACACCTTC	CASSQRGGLSYGYTF
TRBD2	TRBV27	TRBJ2-1	-	TGTGCCAGCAGTTTAGGACTAGGAAATGAGCAGTTCTTC	CASSLGLGNEQFF
-	TRBV28	TRBJ2-2	-	TGTGCCAGCAGTTTATCGCGGTCCGGGGAGCTGTTTTTT	CASSLSRSGELFF
TRBD2	TRBV19	TRBJ2-5	-	TGTGCCAGTAGTTTCGGACTAGCGGGGGCACAAGAGACCCAGTACTTC	CASSFGLAGAQETQYF
-	TRBV2	TRBJ2-5	few	TGTGCCAGCACGCGGGGCAGGGTGCAAGAGACCCAGTACTTC	CASTRGRVQETQYF
TRBD2	TRBV19	TRBJ2-2	-	TGTGCCAGTAGTACTAGCGGTCTCGGAGGGGAGCTGTTTTTT	CASSTSGLGGELFF
-	TRBV24-1	TRBJ2-2	-	TGTGCCACCAGTGAACAGCACACCGGGGAGCTGTTTTTT	CATSEQHTGELFF
-	TRBV7-2	TRBJ1-4	-	TGTGCCAGCAGCTTAGGGACACACGAAGGTGAAAAACTGTTTTTT	CASSLGTHEGEKLFF
-	TRBV11-2	TRBJ1-2	few	TGTGCCAGCAGCTTAGACGGGGAATGGTACGGCTACACCTTC	CASSLDGEWYGYTF
TRBD1	TRBV28	TRBJ1-5	-	TGTGCCAGCAGCAGACCAGACAGGGGAAGCAATCAGCCCCAGCATTTT	CASSRPDRGSNQPQHF
-	TRBV3-1/TRBV3-2	TRBJ1-1	-	TGTGCCAGCAGCCCCAGGACAGCCTCGGGGGCTTTCTTT	CASSPRTASGAFF
TRBD2	TRBV11-2	TRBJ2-1	-	TGTGCCAGCAGCCACCCAACGGGCGGGGGGGCTTACAATGAGCAGTTCTTC	CASSHPTGGGAYNEQFF
-	TRBV5-1	TRBJ1-3	-	TGCGCCAGCAGCTCGATTGCGGGGGGAAACACCATATATTTT	CASSSIAGGNTIYF
TRBD1	TRBV9	TRBJ2-1	once	TGTGCCAGCAGCGTAGGACAGGGAATCAATGAGCAGTTCTTC	CASSVGQGINEQFF
TRBD1	TRBV20-1	TRBJ1-5	-	TGCAGTGCTAGTTTTTGGGACAGTAAGCAGCCCCAGCATTTT	CSASFWDSKQPQHF
TRBD1	TRBV15	TRBJ1-1	-	TGTGCCACCAGCGACAGGGTGAGCGCTGAAGCTTTCTTT	CATSDRVSAEAFF
-	TRBV28	TRBJ2-1	-	TGTGCCAGCAGTTTGGGGGTGACTAGTAACAATGAGCAGTTCTTC	CASSLGVTSNNEQFF
TRBD2	TRBV7-7	TRBJ2-1	-	TGTGCTAGCAGCTCCGCCGGGACTAGTTTCGAAGGCTCCTACAATGAGCAGTTCTTC	CASSSAGTSFEGSYNEQFF
-	TRBV5-6	TRBJ2-1	-	TGTGCCAGCAGCTTGACTAATGAGCAGTTCTTC	CASSLTNEQFF
TRBD2	TRBV7-9	TRBJ2-3	-	TGTGCCAGCAGCTACCCACTAGCGGGACGCACAGATACGCAGTATTTT	CASSYPLAGRTDTQYF
TRBD2	TRBV18	TRBJ2-3	-	TGTGCCAGCTCACCACTGGGCGGGACTAGCAGCACAGATACGCAGTATTTT	CASSPLGGTSSTDTQYF
TRBD1	TRBV11-3	TRBJ2-7	-	TGTGCCAGCAGCCTAAGATCCGGGACAGGGAGTTACGAGCAGTACTTC	CASSLRSGTGSYEQYF
TRBD1	TRBV28	TRBJ2-7	-	TGTGCCAGCAGTCCTCCGACAGGGGCCTATTACGAGCAGTACTTC	CASSPPTGAYYEQYF
TRBD1	TRBV28	TRBJ1-2	few	TGTGCCAGCAGCAGGGGGCTGGGTGGCTACACCTTC	CASSRGLGGYTF